A single sample gave rise to the 27 T cell receptor beta chains below, sequenced in a study of vaccination effects on CD4 cells after COVID-19. Antigen-specific CD4+ T cells were first expanded with viral peptide pools by the ViraFEST assay and only then sequenced. Following 10 days of culture, CD4+ T cells were isolated. A positive SARS-CoV-2 PCR test fell between March and December 2020. Everyone in the study got two shots of either the BNT162b2 or mRNA-1273 vaccine. Their specific antigens are unknown. The protocol was immunoSEQ multiplex PCR, while the TCRdb copy is restricted to in-frame clones and leaves out a portion. The table has about 14,000 clones, 80% seen once. Source: CD4+ T cells from PBMCs cultured with SARS-CoV-2 spike peptides, taken after COVID-19 vaccination. The receptor set was obtained from a human donor who had a prior SARS-CoV-2 infection.

CDR3 region: CAWSVSVNNEQFF. CDR3 sequence (DNA): TGTGCCTGGAGTGTTAGCGTCAACAATGAGCAGTTCTTC. The rearrangement joins TRBV30 to TRBJ2-1, with a possible D match to TRBD2 (5 bases). The CDR3 length is 13 residues. V was shortened by 0 bases and J by 5 bases, with 8 bases between the two germline ends. Germline V gives CDR1 GTSNPN, CDR2 SVGIG (reference sequence).

V gene TRBV5-6 combines with J gene TRBJ2-2, with D possibly being TRBD2 (5 bases). The V end lost 0 bases, the J end lost 4 bases, and 22 bases lay between the germline ends. Germline CDR1 and CDR2: SGHDT and YYEEEE. This CDR3 is 19 amino acids long. CDR3 sequence reads: CASSLAMMVARSRTGELFF. CDR3 bases: TGTGCCAGCAGCTTGGCCATGATGGTAGCGCGAAGTCGCACCGGGGAGCTGTTTTTT.

As DNA, the CDR3 is TGTGCCAGCTCACCACGGGGGTCACGCACAGATACGCAGTATTTT. Residues: CASSPRGSRTDTQYF. V gene TRBV18 combines with J gene TRBJ2-3, with D possibly being TRBD1 or TRBD2 (5 bases each). Trimming removed 1 base from V and 1 base from J, with 9 bases in between. Germline V CDR1 and CDR2: KGHSH, LQKENI. The CDR3 totals 15 residues.

The V call is TRBV25-1, the J call TRBJ2-3; D gene unclear. Germline loops: CDR1 MGHDK, CDR2 SYGVNS. This CDR3 has 16 amino acids. The V gene lost 3 bases and the J gene lost 0 bases, with 13 bases spanning the gap. CDR3 loop: CASSDQRRLSTDTQYF. In DNA form, the CDR3 reads TGTGCCAGCAGTGACCAAAGACGGTTAAGCACAGATACGCAGTATTTT. The full variable domain, in which reference TRBV25-1 and TRBJ2-3 provide the parts outside the CDR3, is EADIYQTPRYLVIGTGKKITLECSQTMGHDKMYWYQQDPGMELHLIHYSYGVNSTEKGDLSSESTVSRIRTEHFPLTLESARPSHTSQYLCASSDQRRLSTDTQYFGPGTRLTVL.

CDR3 in DNA: TGTGCCAGCAGTCTCTACCTCGCCCGGGACAGGGCCTACGAGCAGTACTTC. Residues: CASSLYLARDRAYEQYF. The V call is TRBV6-6, the J call TRBJ2-7; 9 bases map to TRBD1. CDR3 size: 17 residues. V was clipped by 5 bases and J by 2 bases; unmatched bases: 13. Germline V lookup: CDR1 MNHNY, CDR2 SVGAGI (reference sequence).

The chain has TRBV24-1 and TRBJ2-5, with TRBD2 matching 12 bases. From germline, CDR1 is KGHDR and CDR2 SFDVKD. The CDR3 runs 17 residues. The ends lost 2 bases at V and 5 bases at J; junction bases unmatched: 8. The CDR3 here is CATSDYPTSGSRETQYF. The CDR3 DNA follows: TGTGCCACCAGTGATTACCCGACTAGCGGGAGTCGGGAGACCCAGTACTTC.

The chain carries TRBV28 and TRBJ1-6; D not resolved. The length of the CDR3 is 15 residues. V gave up 7 bases and J gave up 7 bases, with 17 bases separating them. Germline V lookup: CDR1 MDHEN, CDR2 SYDVKM. In DNA, the CDR3 is TGTGCCAGCAACCCAGTGGAGAGAGAAAATTCACCCCTCCACTTT. It translates to CASNPVERENSPLHF.

The chain has TRBV2 and TRBJ2-3; the D gene is possibly TRBD1 (5 bases). Germline V gene data show CDR1 as SNHLY and CDR2 as FYNNEI. The CDR3 has 15 residues. The V end was cut by 4 bases, the J end by 4 bases, with 15 bases between. As DNA, the CDR3 is TGTGCCAGCAGTGCTGGGGCCTCGAATCCAGATACGCAGTATTTT. Translation gives CASSAGASNPDTQYF.

This clone was seen a handful of times. This chain connects TRBV4-3 to TRBJ2-2, with D perhaps matching TRBD1 (5 bases). The germline CDR1 and CDR2 sequences are LGHNA and YSLEER. V lost 0 bases, J lost 1 base, and 15 bases lay in between. The length of the CDR3 is 18 residues. The CDR3 region is CASSQEVLQVLNTGELFF. The CDR3, as DNA: TGCGCCAGCAGCCAAGAGGTTTTACAGGTCTTGAACACCGGGGAGCTGTTTTTT.

The chain links TRBV19 to TRBJ2-7, with D possibly being TRBD2 (6 bases). V was trimmed by 10 bases and J by 5 bases, leaving 24 bases between them. Per the germline V gene, CDR1 is LNHDA and CDR2 is SQIVND (reference sequence). The CDR3 covers 15 residues. The CDR3 bases are TGTGCCAATACCGGGACTCTCAAGGACCCCGACGAGCAGTACTTC. This gives the protein CANTGTLKDPDEQYF. Full variable domain (outside the CDR3, taken from reference TRBV19 and TRBJ2-7): DGGITQSPKYLFRKEGQNVTLSCEQNLNHDAMYWYRQDPGQGLRLIYYSQIVNDFQKGDIAEGYSVSREKKESFPLTVTSAQKNPTAFYLCANTGTLKDPDEQYFGPGTRLTVT.

This chain joins TRBV15 and TRBJ2-1, with 8 bases lining up with TRBD1. The CDR3 totals 19 residues. Per germline, CDR1 LNHNV and CDR2 YYDKDF (reference sequence). V dropped 4 bases and J dropped 4; count of bases not matched to a gene: 18. In nucleotides, the CDR3 is TGTGCCACCAGCACACGGGACAGGCCGTTCCAAATAGAGTACAATGAGCAGTTCTTC. It translates to CATSTRDRPFQIEYNEQFF.

The chain couples TRBV9 to TRBJ2-5, with 12 nucleotides matching TRBD2. The V gene's germline CDR1 is SGDLS and CDR2 YYNGEE. The CDR3 is made up of 18 amino acids. Germline trimming cut 0 bases from V and 3 bases from J; bases unmatched to any gene: 9. CDR3 loop: CASSVAPGTSGLEETQYF. The CDR3 nucleotides are TGTGCCAGCAGCGTAGCCCCTGGGACTAGCGGGTTGGAAGAGACCCAGTACTTC.

The chain employs TRBV2 and TRBJ2-2; 9 nucleotides agree with TRBD2. Trimming removed 6 bases from V and 5 bases from J; junction bases left unmatched: 4. Germline V gene data show CDR1 as SNHLY and CDR2 as FYNNEI. CDR3 length: 14 residues. CDR3 loop: CASSRGGATGELFF. As DNA, the CDR3 is TGTGCCAGCAGCCGCGGGGGGGCAACCGGGGAGCTGTTTTTT.

The chain couples TRBV2 to TRBJ2-3, with TRBD1 as a possible D gene (6 bases). Germline V lookup: CDR1 SNHLY, CDR2 FYNNEI. The V and J ends lost 5 bases and 4 bases respectively, with 16 bases between them. CDR3 length: 15 residues. CDR3 protein: CASSYTGSGADTQYF. CDR3 DNA: TGTGCCAGCAGTTATACAGGGTCAGGGGCAGATACGCAGTATTTT.

The CDR3 sequence: CASSLARGVGTDTQYF. In DNA, the CDR3 is TGTGCCAGCAGCCTAGCACGGGGGGTCGGCACAGATACGCAGTATTTT. The chain links TRBV4-2 to TRBJ2-3; TRBD2 matches 7 bases. V lost 4 bases and J lost 1; bases outside the gene matches: 8. The CDR3 runs to 16 residues. Germline CDR1 LGHNA, CDR2 YNFKEQ.

The V and J genes are TRBV18 and TRBJ1-6, with D maybe TRBD1 (5 bases). CDR1 and CDR2 from the germline V gene are KGHSH and LQKENI. The CDR3 is made up of 17 amino acids. V lost 2 bases, J lost 7 bases, and 18 bases lay in between. CDR3: CASSPGGDGAWNSPLHF. Written as DNA, the CDR3 is TGTGCCAGCTCACCAGGGGGGGACGGTGCGTGGAATTCACCCCTCCACTTT.

V is TRBV15 and J is TRBJ2-3; maybe TRBD2 (6 bases). The CDR3 contains 15 residues. CDR1 is LNHNV, CDR2 YYDKDF, per germline (reference sequence). V was shortened by 0 bases and J by 4 bases, with 11 bases between the two germline ends. The CDR3 reads CATSRDRGNADTQYF. DNA of the CDR3: TGTGCCACCAGCAGAGATCGCGGGAACGCAGATACGCAGTATTTT.

The chain couples TRBV5-4 to TRBJ2-3, with TRBD2 matching over 11 bases. In germline, CDR1 is SGHNT, CDR2 YYREEE (reference sequence). Losses at the gene ends were 0 bases for V and 2 bases for J; bases not matched to a gene: 2. This CDR3 contains 16 residues. The DNA of the CDR3 is TGTGCCAGCAGCTTGGTAGCGGGAGGGTACACAGATACGCAGTATTTT. It codes for CASSLVAGGYTDTQYF.

This clone has more than one count but fewer than ten. This chain uses TRBV19 with TRBJ1-6; D is possibly TRBD1 (5 bases). Germline assignment: CDR1 LNHDA and CDR2 SQIVND (reference sequence). The ends were cut back, 6 bases at V and 8 bases at J, with 17 bases in the middle. The CDR3 totals 15 residues. CDR3 residues: CASSPGAGQDSPLHF. The CDR3 DNA reads TGTGCCAGTAGCCCCGGGGCCGGACAAGATTCACCCCTCCACTTT.

This clone appeared once. This sequence joins TRBV7-9 and TRBJ1-2; D is ambiguous. V lost 0 bases and J lost 8, with 10 bases in between. The length of the CDR3 is 13 residues. Germline V gene lookup returns CDR1 SEHNR and CDR2 FQNEAQ (reference sequence). The CDR3 DNA is TGTGCCAGCAGCTTAGCGGTCGGGTACGGCTACACCTTC. Translation gives CASSLAVGYGYTF.

V usage is TRBV29-1 and J usage is TRBJ2-2; TRBD1 or TRBD2 may be the D gene (5 bases each). V lost 4 bases and J lost 1, with 7 bases in between. Germline V gene data show CDR1 as SQVTM and CDR2 as ANQGSEA. This CDR3 is 13 amino acids long. The CDR3 loop is CSVAGQNTGELFF. The CDR3 DNA sequence: TGCAGCGTTGCGGGGCAGAACACCGGGGAGCTGTTTTTT.

This clone was counted only a few times. The genes are TRBV4-2 and TRBJ2-7, with a possible D match to TRBD2 (6 bases). Germline assignment: CDR1 LGHNA and CDR2 YNFKEQ. V shed 0 bases and J shed 1 base, with 16 bases lying between them. This CDR3 contains 17 residues. The CDR3 spells CASSQDYGGEGSYEQYF. CDR3 nucleotides: TGTGCCAGCAGCCAAGATTATGGCGGGGAAGGTTCCTACGAGCAGTACTTC.

The sample holds one count of this clone. The chain links TRBV5-5 to TRBJ1-2, with 8 bases fitting TRBD1. CDR1 and CDR2 from the germline V gene are SGHKS and YYEKEE (reference sequence). CDR3 size: 13 residues. Losses at the gene ends were 4 bases for V and 7 bases for J; bases not matched to a gene: 6. The CDR3 nucleotides are TGTGCCAGCAGCGGAGGACAGGGAGGTGGCTACACCTTC. Amino acids: CASSGGQGGGYTF.

The V and J genes are TRBV29-1 and TRBJ1-2; D is perhaps TRBD1 (6 bases). Between the trimmed V and J ends, which lost 5 bases and 3 bases, there was a span of 16 bases. Per germline, CDR1 SQVTM and CDR2 ANQGSEA. The CDR3 length is 14 residues. CDR3 nucleotides: TGCAGCGTTCCGACGGGGGGGCTTCACTATGGCTACACCTTC. This sequence encodes CSVPTGGLHYGYTF.

This clone came up once. This chain connects TRBV18 to TRBJ2-1; D unresolved. The CDR3 consists of 17 residues. Germline V lookup: CDR1 KGHSH, CDR2 LQKENI. V was clipped by 4 bases and J by 6 bases, with 22 bases between them. In DNA, the CDR3 is TGTGCCAGCTCACTGTACTCCTCCATAACCCCCCCCAATGAGCAGTTCTTC. Translated, it gives CASSLYSSITPPNEQFF.

This chain connects TRBV12-3 or TRBV12-4 to TRBJ1-2; D is uncertain. V dropped 5 bases and J dropped 4 bases, with 8 bases sitting between them. The CDR3 totals 12 residues. The CDR3 DNA follows: TGTGCCAGCAGTATAAGTAGCTATGGCTACACCTTC. Translated, it gives CASSISSYGYTF.

The CDR3 sequence: CASSVARNTEAFF. The CDR3 region has the DNA TGTGCCAGCAGCGTAGCTAGGAACACTGAAGCTTTCTTT. The V and J genes are TRBV9 and TRBJ1-1; D unresolved. The CDR3 consists of 13 residues. Germline CDR1 SGDLS, CDR2 YYNGEE. With 0 bases removed from V and 1 base from J, the gap between germline ends came to 4 bases.